These T cell receptor beta chains were read from a single sample in a study of OX40 agonist ivuxolimab in advanced cancers. Assay: immunoSEQ multiplex PCR; the TCRdb copy retains only in-frame clones and omits some. The table shows roughly 86,000 clones, with 80% to 90% occurring only once. This specimen was CD4+ or CD8+ T cells sorted from blood, taken in a trial of the OX40 agonist ivuxolimab. Receptor source: an adult with an advanced solid tumor such as melanoma, head and neck, liver or kidney cancer. Each CDR3 is given with its conserved first and last residue. D genes are given only for firm matches. Part of the rows lack a size; the others show once, few, many or a class for expanded clones.

v_call	d_call	j_call	clone_size	cdr3_nt	cdr3_aa
TRBV2	TRBD1	TRBJ2-1	-	TGTGCCAGCAGTGTTGACAGGGGGCCAAATGAGCAGTTCTTC	CASSVDRGPNEQFF
TRBV28	-	TRBJ1-2	-	TGTGCCAGCAGTTTACTGGGGGGCGACTATGGCTACACCTTC	CASSLLGGDYGYTF
TRBV5-4	TRBD2	TRBJ2-5	-	TGTGCCAGCAGCCCCAAGACTAGCGGGGGGCCACAGTACTTC	CASSPKTSGGPQYF
TRBV28	TRBD1	TRBJ1-2	few	TGTGCCAGCAGTTTACTGTCGCCCGGGACAGGGGGCTGGGGTGGCTACACCTTC	CASSLLSPGTGGWGGYTF
TRBV10-1	-	TRBJ1-2	-	TGCGCCAGCACCGGTTCAGGATTGTATGGCTACACCTTC	CASTGSGLYGYTF
TRBV7-2	-	TRBJ2-3	-	TGTGCCAGCAGCCGCCAGGGAACAGATACGCAGTATTTT	CASSRQGTDTQYF
TRBV6-1	-	TRBJ2-7	-	TGTGCCAGCAGGTCGGACGGCTACGAGCAGTACTTC	CASRSDGYEQYF
TRBV27	TRBD2	TRBJ2-7	-	TGTGCCAGCAGACTAGCGGGTCCTTCCTACTGGGGCGAGCAGTACTTC	CASRLAGPSYWGEQYF
TRBV11-2	-	TRBJ2-7	-	TGTGCCAGCAGCTTAGAATCTTGGCAGAGCTACGAGCAGTACTTC	CASSLESWQSYEQYF
TRBV6-5	-	TRBJ1-1	once	TGTGCCAGCAGTGACCCTGAGACCACTGAAGCTTTCTTT	CASSDPETTEAFF
TRBV7-6	TRBD2	TRBJ2-1	once	TGTGCCAGCAGCTTAGGGGCTAGCGGGGGGAGCTCCTACAATGAGCAGTTCTTC	CASSLGASGGSSYNEQFF
TRBV10-3	-	TRBJ1-2	-	TGTGCCATCAGTGAGGGTACCGGACAGCAGTTCTATGGCTACACCTTC	CAISEGTGQQFYGYTF
TRBV29-1	-	TRBJ2-3	-	TGCAGCGTTCGGCCAGATACGCAGTATTTT	CSVRPDTQYF
TRBV6-1	TRBD1	TRBJ2-6	-	TGTGCCAGCAACCCGACAGGGGGCCAAGACGTCCTGACTTTC	CASNPTGGQDVLTF
TRBV18	-	TRBJ1-2	-	TGTGCCAGCTCACCCGACGGGAAATATGGCTACACCTTC	CASSPDGKYGYTF
TRBV4-1	-	TRBJ1-5	-	TGCGCCAGCAGCGACGCCGGGGGTTATAGCAATCAGCCCCAGCATTTT	CASSDAGGYSNQPQHF
TRBV6-4	-	TRBJ1-2	-	TGTGCCAGCAGTGAGTGGAACACCTTC	CASSEWNTF
TRBV19	-	TRBJ1-1	-	TGTGCCAATAGTGAACAGGGTAGCCCGGGCACTGAAGCTTTCTTT	CANSEQGSPGTEAFF
TRBV28	-	TRBJ2-1	once	TGTGCCAGCAGTTTAAGGGACCCGCTACTCAATGAGCAGTTCTTC	CASSLRDPLLNEQFF
TRBV23-1	TRBD2	TRBJ2-1	-	TGCGCCAGCAGCCAACTAGCGGGGGGGCCTGATGAGCAGTTCTTC	CASSQLAGGPDEQFF
TRBV9	-	TRBJ2-2	-	TGTGCCAGCAGCGTAGCCCTAGGGCCGAACACCGGGGAGCTGTTTTTT	CASSVALGPNTGELFF
TRBV6-6	TRBD1	TRBJ1-6	once	TGTGCCAGCAGTACCGGGACAGAATATTCACCCCTCCACTTT	CASSTGTEYSPLHF
TRBV2	-	TRBJ1-1	-	TGTGCCAGCAGTGCTCGGACACTCGTTACCACTGAAGCTTTCTTT	CASSARTLVTTEAFF
TRBV7-3	-	TRBJ2-6	-	TGTGCCAGCAGCTTAGGGAGGTCCTCTGGGGCCAACGTCCTGACTTTC	CASSLGRSSGANVLTF
TRBV2	-	TRBJ1-5	-	TGTGCCAGCAGAGGGGGACGAAATCAGCCCCAGCATTTT	CASRGGRNQPQHF
TRBV6-1	-	TRBJ1-4	-	TGTGCCAGCAGTGAAGGGGAGATTAGGACTGAAAAACTGTTTTTT	CASSEGEIRTEKLFF
TRBV7-2	TRBD1	TRBJ1-1	-	TGTGCCAGCAGCTTGTCAGGGGGTGGGTACACTGAAGCTTTCTTT	CASSLSGGGYTEAFF
TRBV7-9	-	TRBJ2-1	-	TGTGCCAGCAGCTTACAGGAGACCCTAGGAAATGAGCAGTTCTTC	CASSLQETLGNEQFF
TRBV2	TRBD1	TRBJ1-1	-	TGTGCCAGCACGGGACAGGGGGCAACTGAAGCTTTCTTT	CASTGQGATEAFF
TRBV28	TRBD1	TRBJ2-5	-	TGTGCCAGCAGTCCCCCGACAGGGGGGGTGGAGACCCAGTACTTC	CASSPPTGGVETQYF
TRBV27	-	TRBJ1-1	-	TGTGCCAGCATAAGGAGGGGGGCTTTCTTT	CASIRRGAFF
TRBV27	TRBD2	TRBJ2-3	-	TGTGCCAGCAGTCTCCAGGCCCTTCTAGCGGGAGGGCCTTCTAGCACAGATACGCAGTATTTT	CASSLQALLAGGPSSTDTQYF
TRBV4-2	TRBD2	TRBJ2-5	-	TGTGCCAGCAGCCAATCAACCCAAGGACTAGCGGGGGCGGGGGAGACCCAGTACTTC	CASSQSTQGLAGAGETQYF
TRBV7-2	TRBD2	TRBJ2-6	-	TGTGCCAGCAGCTTAGACTTATGGGAGGGCTCTGGGGCCAACGTCCTGACTTTC	CASSLDLWEGSGANVLTF
TRBV18	-	TRBJ2-6	-	TGTGCCAGCTCACCACGGCCGGGACCGAGGACTGCTGGGGCCAACGTCCTGACTTTC	CASSPRPGPRTAGANVLTF
TRBV12-5	-	TRBJ2-7	-	TGTGCTAGTGGTTTGCCTCATAGCGAGCAGTACTTC	CASGLPHSEQYF
TRBV5-4	-	TRBJ1-1	-	TGTGCCAGCAGCCCACCAACAGCGAACACTGAAGCTTTCTTT	CASSPPTANTEAFF
TRBV4-2	-	TRBJ2-5	-	TGTGCCAGCAGCCAAGATATCCAGTACCAAGAGACCCAGTACTTC	CASSQDIQYQETQYF
TRBV7-3	-	TRBJ2-1	-	TGTGCCAGCAGCTTAATGCAGGGTCGGGTTAACAATGAGCAGTTCTTC	CASSLMQGRVNNEQFF
TRBV7-2	-	TRBJ2-2	-	TGTGCCAGCAGCTTCTACCGGGAGCTGTTTTTT	CASSFYRELFF
TRBV19	-	TRBJ2-5	-	TGTGCCAGTAACAGACTAGTCGGTGAGACCCAGTACTTC	CASNRLVGETQYF
TRBV28	TRBD1	TRBJ1-5	-	TGTGCCATCACGGACAGGGTCGGCAATCAGCCCCAGCATTTT	CAITDRVGNQPQHF
TRBV4-3	-	TRBJ1-1	-	TGCGCCAGCAGCCAAGAAGGGGTTGGGGCTGAAGCTTTCTTT	CASSQEGVGAEAFF
TRBV28	-	TRBJ1-5	-	TGTGCCAGCTTCGGGGCCTATAGCAATCAGCCCCAGCATTTT	CASFGAYSNQPQHF
TRBV5-1	-	TRBJ2-2	-	TGCGCCAGCAGCCCCCCGGGGAGCACCGGGGAGCTGTTTTTT	CASSPPGSTGELFF
TRBV6-6	-	TRBJ2-5	-	TGTGCCAGCAGCCAAACTAAAGTTGGGGAGACCCAGTACTTC	CASSQTKVGETQYF
TRBV2	-	TRBJ1-2	-	TGTGCCAGCAGTGAAACAGGGAGGTCCGGCAGCACCTTC	CASSETGRSGSTF
TRBV11-3	TRBD1	TRBJ1-2	-	TGTGCCAGCAGCTCAGGGGGACAGGGGCCGGGATACACCTTC	CASSSGGQGPGYTF
TRBV19	TRBD1	TRBJ1-6	-	TGTGCCAGTAACACAGGGGGCAGCGAAAATTCACCCCTCCACTTT	CASNTGGSENSPLHF
TRBV7-2	-	TRBJ2-2	once	TGTGCCAGCAGCTTAGTACGCCCGAACACCGGGGAGCTGTTTTTT	CASSLVRPNTGELFF
TRBV9	-	TRBJ2-5	-	TGTGCCAGCAGCGCCACCCAGGGGCAAGAGACCCAGTACTTC	CASSATQGQETQYF
TRBV5-1	-	TRBJ1-2	few	TGCGCCAGCAGCTTGGAGAGGAGTACATATGGCTACACCTTC	CASSLERSTYGYTF
TRBV19	-	TRBJ1-2	-	TGTGCCAGTAGTATGGACCCCCACTATGGCTACACCTTC	CASSMDPHYGYTF
TRBV18	-	TRBJ2-5	-	TGTGCCAGCTCACCGCCCGTGGGGGGGACCCAGTACTTC	CASSPPVGGTQYF